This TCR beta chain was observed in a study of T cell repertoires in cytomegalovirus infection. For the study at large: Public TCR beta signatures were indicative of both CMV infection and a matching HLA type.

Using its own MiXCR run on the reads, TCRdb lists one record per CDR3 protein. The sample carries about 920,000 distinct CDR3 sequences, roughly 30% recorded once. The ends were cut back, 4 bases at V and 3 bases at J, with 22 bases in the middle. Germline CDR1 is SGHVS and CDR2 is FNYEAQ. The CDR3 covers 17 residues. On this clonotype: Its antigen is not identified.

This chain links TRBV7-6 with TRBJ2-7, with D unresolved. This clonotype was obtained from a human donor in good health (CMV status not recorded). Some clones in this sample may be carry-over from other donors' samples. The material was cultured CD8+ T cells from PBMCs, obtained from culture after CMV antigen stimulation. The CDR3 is CASSSQQTEPPLYEQYF. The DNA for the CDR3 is TGTGCCAGCAGCTCCCAGCAGACGGAGCCTCCCCTCTACGAGCAGTACTTC.